The clone carrying this T cell receptor (beta chain) appeared a few times. Antigen specificity is unknown. The V gene's germline CDR1 is MNHNY and CDR2 SVGAGI (reference sequence). The CDR3 spans 14 residues. Trimming cost V 1 base and J 11 bases; bases outside gene matches: 5. The data were produced by immunoSEQ multiplex PCR, yet TCRdb's version contains in-frame clones alone and is incomplete. The profile shows 130,000 or so clones, over 75% of them singletons. This sample is part of a study of T cell responses to AZD1222 COVID-19 vaccine. Study results and limitations: The donor group comprised mostly white British people and more females; the analysis possibly underestimated clonal diversity. Nearly half of spike-specific TCRs reportedly target unmutated variant regions. Spike-spanning, vaccine-associated CD4 TCRs were dominant at 160-218 and 743-854. Baseline serostatus was positive in only a handful of AZD1222 recipients.

The chain employs TRBV6-6 and TRBJ1-1, with 12 bases aligning to TRBD1. The TCR originated in an adult in good health. The sample was peripheral blood, taken on day 0 of AZD1222 vaccination. This CDR3 is CASSYLGQGAVAFF. CDR3 nucleotides: TGTGCCAGCAGTTACTTGGGACAGGGGGCAGTCGCTTTCTTT.